These 31 T cell receptor beta chains share one sample of origin, sequenced in a study of blood T cell repertoires in COVID-19. Profiled with immunoSEQ multiplex PCR; TCRdb holds only in-frame clones, not every one. The sample comprises 300,000 to 400,000 clones, roughly 90% of which are singletons, and about 0.89% rests with the top ten. Input material: PBMCs or T cells enriched from blood (not recorded which). These receptor sequences come from a woman in her thirties with acute COVID-19.

V is TRBV6-4 and J is TRBJ2-1, with 10 positions matching TRBD2. The junction had 8 bases not matched to a gene; V was cut back by 9 bases and J by 3 bases. Germline lookup yields CDR1 MRHNA and CDR2 SNTAGT. The CDR3 contains 15 residues. CDR3 DNA sequence: TGTGCCAGTCCGGGTGCTAGCGGGGGCTACAATGAGCAGTTCTTC. Protein product: CASPGASGGYNEQFF.

This chain connects TRBV7-9 to TRBJ2-7; tentatively, D is TRBD2 (8 bases). CDR1 and CDR2 (germline): SEHNR, FQNEAQ (reference sequence). This CDR3 has 14 amino acids. V was clipped by 6 bases and J by 5 bases, with 17 bases between them. The CDR3 nucleotides read TGTGCCAGCAGACGGACAGGAGCGGGGGACGAGCAGTACTTC. Protein product: CASRRTGAGDEQYF. Together with reference TRBV7-9 and TRBJ2-7, the CDR3 gives the full variable domain: DTGVSQNPRHKITKRGQNVTFRCDPISEHNRLYWYRQTLGQGPEFLTYFQNEAQLEKSRLLSDRFSAERPKGSFSTLEIQRTEQGDSAMYLCASRRTGAGDEQYFGPGTRLTVT.

The V and J genes are TRBV13 and TRBJ2-2; 7 bases align to TRBD1. This CDR3 has 13 residues. Germline CDR1 reads PRHDT; CDR2 reads FYEKMQ (reference sequence). Germline trimming cut 5 bases from V and 6 bases from J; bases unmatched to any gene: 3. CDR3 coding DNA: TGTGCCAGCAGCAGAGGGGGCCCCGGGGAGCTGTTTTTT. This codes for CASSRGGPGELFF.

The CDR3 here is CASSPWSLTSYEQYF. Written as DNA, the CDR3 is TGTGCCAGCAGCCCGTGGAGCCTTACCTCCTACGAGCAGTACTTC. The rearrangement joins TRBV7-9 to TRBJ2-7; D unclear. The germline gives CDR1 SEHNR, CDR2 FQNEAQ (reference sequence). Trimming stripped 5 bases from V and 0 bases from J, with 14 bases between. This CDR3 region has 15 residues.

The genes are TRBV19 and TRBJ1-5; D may be TRBD1 (5 bases). Germline V gene lookup returns CDR1 LNHDA and CDR2 SQIVND (reference sequence). V gave up 2 bases and J gave up 7 bases, with 15 bases separating them. The CDR3 spans 15 residues. CDR3 bases: TGTGCCAGTAGTATAAGGCGGGACCATCGGCAGCCCCAGCATTTT. Protein: CASSIRRDHRQPQHF. The full variable domain, rest sourced from reference TRBV19 and TRBJ1-5, is DGGITQSPKYLFRKEGQNVTLSCEQNLNHDAMYWYRQDPGQGLRLIYYSQIVNDFQKGDIAEGYSVSREKKESFPLTVTSAQKNPTAFYLCASSIRRDHRQPQHFGDGTRLSIL.

J is TRBJ2-7 and V is TRBV2; D is ambiguous. V lost 4 bases and J 2 bases, leaving 12 bases between the germline ends. There are 14 residues in the CDR3. Germline V gene lookup returns CDR1 SNHLY and CDR2 FYNNEI. CDR3 sequence reads: CASSVLKQAYEQYF. The CDR3 region has the DNA TGTGCCAGCAGTGTGCTAAAGCAGGCCTACGAGCAGTACTTC. The full variable domain, its missing parts supplied by reference TRBV2 and TRBJ2-7, is EPEVTQTPSHQVTQMGQEVILRCVPISNHLYFYWYRQILGQKVEFLVSFYNNEISEKSEIFDDQFSVERPDGSNFTLKIRSTKLEDSAMYFCASSVLKQAYEQYFGPGTRLTVT.

The chain links TRBV18 to TRBJ1-1, with D hard to call. V was pared by 4 bases and J by 1 base, with 16 bases between. This CDR3 spans 16 amino acids. In germline, CDR1 is KGHSH, CDR2 LQKENI. The CDR3: CASSRTDTGANTEAFF. The CDR3 DNA follows: TGTGCCAGCTCACGAACGGATACCGGAGCGAACACTGAAGCTTTCTTT.

CDR3 region: CASSALGSSGTGTRPTEAFF. CDR3 DNA: TGCGCCAGCAGTGCTTTGGGATCCTCCGGGACAGGGACTCGACCCACTGAAGCTTTCTTT. This chain connects TRBV5-1 to TRBJ1-1; TRBD1 aligns across 9 bases. The CDR3 is made up of 20 amino acids. Germline values: CDR1 SGHRS, CDR2 YFSETQ. The trim removed 5 bases at V and 4 bases at J, leaving 24 bases unmatched.

This rearrangement joins TRBV6-2 or TRBV6-3 to TRBJ2-7, with no clear D. Trimming took off 5 bases at V and 3 bases at J, with 11 bases between the two ends. The CDR3 is 13 residues long. Germline CDR1 reads MNHEY; CDR2 reads SVGEGT. The DNA for the CDR3 is TGTGCCAGCAGTCGGTATAGACACTACGAGCAGTACTTC. Amino acid sequence: CASSRYRHYEQYF.

J is TRBJ2-1 and V is TRBV6-5, with a weak D call TRBD1 (6 bases). V was pared by 7 bases and J by 11 bases, with 12 bases between. Germline lookup yields CDR1 MNHEY and CDR2 SVGAGI. The CDR3 is 11 residues long. The CDR3 loop is CASTNGTQQFF. CDR3 bases: TGTGCCAGCACCAACGGGACACAGCAGTTCTTC.

In its sample, this clone was seen once. The same CDR3 arises from other DNA sequences in this sample as well. The rearrangement links TRBV19 to TRBJ1-1; the match to TRBD1 covers 8 bases. Germline V gene lookup returns CDR1 LNHDA and CDR2 SQIVND (reference sequence). Germline trimming cut 2 bases from V and 5 bases from J; bases unmatched to any gene: 4. The CDR3 totals 14 residues. CDR3 region: CASSISGGSTEAFF. CDR3 sequence (DNA): TGTGCCAGTAGTATATCAGGGGGCAGTACTGAAGCTTTCTTT.

This chain connects TRBV30 to TRBJ2-7; 7 bases fit TRBD1. The CDR3 loop spans 14 amino acids. Losses at the gene ends were 5 bases for V and 3 bases for J; bases not matched to a gene: 10. Germline V gives CDR1 GTSNPN, CDR2 SVGIG (reference sequence). The CDR3, as DNA: TGTGCCTGGGGACGTGACGCAGGGGGCTACGAGCAGTACTTC. It codes for CAWGRDAGGYEQYF.

Only one count was recorded for this clone. This chain links TRBV3-1 (or the pseudogene TRBV3-2) with TRBJ1-5; D is ambiguous. The V gene's germline CDR1 is LGHDT and CDR2 YNNKEL (reference sequence). This CDR3 region has 15 residues. With 0 bases removed from V and 3 bases from J, the gap between germline ends came to 9 bases. The CDR3 loop is CASSQDFRSNQPQHF. The CDR3 nucleotides read TGTGCCAGCAGCCAAGATTTTCGGTCCAATCAGCCCCAGCATTTT.

The chain carries TRBV6-5 and TRBJ1-5; the D is unclear. CDR1 is MNHEY, CDR2 SVGAGI, per germline. This CDR3 contains 13 residues. V was clipped by 8 bases and J by 7 bases, with 15 bases between them. CDR3 DNA: TGTGCCAGCCGGTTGACTCCCGGGCAGCCCCAGCATTTT. Amino acids: CASRLTPGQPQHF.

CDR3 in DNA: TGCGCCAGCAGCCAGACTAGCGGGGGACCCGATGAGCAGTTCTTC. Translating gives CASSQTSGGPDEQFF. The chain has TRBV4-3 and TRBJ2-1; 12 bases line up with TRBD2. The CDR3 covers 15 residues. Germline CDR1 is LGHNA and CDR2 is YSLEER. Trimming removed 3 bases from V and 8 bases from J; junction bases left unmatched: 5.

V and J are TRBV7-8 and TRBJ1-1; D might be TRBD1 (5 bases). Germline CDR1 and CDR2: SGHVS and FQNEAQ. The CDR3 runs 18 residues. Deletions cut 0 bases from V and 7 bases from J, with 24 bases between. The CDR3 DNA is TGTGCCAGCAGCTTAGCGAGAATTAGGGGTGGAGTGGACGATGAAGCTTTCTTT. Translated, it gives CASSLARIRGGVDDEAFF. The full variable domain, with the rest looked up from reference TRBV7-8 and TRBJ1-1, is GAGVSQSPRYKVAKRGQDVALRCDPISGHVSLFWYQQALGQGPEFLTYFQNEAQLDKSGLPSDRFFAERPEGSVSTLKIQRTQQEDSAVYLCASSLARIRGGVDDEAFFGQGTRLTVV.

V and J are TRBV5-1 and TRBJ1-1; tentative D call: TRBD1 (6 bases). With 4 bases removed from V and 10 bases from J, the gap between germline ends came to 17 bases. Germline CDR1 and CDR2: SGHRS and YFSETQ. The length of the CDR3 is 13 residues. The CDR3 sequence: CASSTRDRNAAFF. CDR3 sequence (DNA): TGCGCCAGCAGCACTCGCGACAGGAATGCAGCTTTCTTT.

This clone occurred once. The J gene is TRBJ2-7, the V gene TRBV19; 10 nucleotides line up with TRBD1. The CDR3 loop spans 13 amino acids. With V trimmed by 6 bases and J by 3 bases, 2 bases remained unmatched. Germline V gene sequence: CDR1 LNHDA, CDR2 SQIVND (reference sequence). The CDR3 sequence: CASRGQGIYEQYF. As DNA, the CDR3 is TGTGCCAGTAGGGGACAGGGGATCTACGAGCAGTACTTC.

V gene TRBV2 combines with J gene TRBJ2-1, with TRBD1 identical over 11 bases. CDR1 and CDR2 from the germline V gene are SNHLY and FYNNEI. The V gene end was trimmed by 7 bases and the J gene end by 9 bases; junction bases not matched to a gene: 5. CDR3 length equals 13 residues. CDR3 loop: CASTGQGAGEQFF. As DNA, the CDR3 is TGTGCCAGCACTGGACAGGGGGCGGGTGAGCAGTTCTTC.

The V gene is TRBV10-2, the J gene TRBJ2-1, with D unclear. Germline assignment: CDR1 WSHSY and CDR2 SAAADI. This CDR3 comprises 13 residues. Trimming cost V 4 bases and J 3 bases, with 7 bases left between them. The CDR3 protein is CASSVGNYNEQFF. CDR3 coding DNA: TGCGCCAGCAGTGTGGGCAACTACAATGAGCAGTTCTTC.

The chain recombines TRBV2 with TRBJ1-5, with D unresolved. Trimming cost V 2 bases and J 3 bases, with 5 bases left between them. Germline loops: CDR1 SNHLY, CDR2 FYNNEI. This CDR3 spans 13 amino acids. Here the CDR3 DNA reads TGTGCCAGCAGTGAACAGTCCAATCAGCCCCAGCATTTT. Amino acids: CASSEQSNQPQHF.

V is TRBV25-1 and J is TRBJ1-1; D ambiguous. The CDR3 spans 12 residues. Between the trimmed V and J ends, which lost 3 bases and 6 bases, there was a span of 8 bases. Germline-derived CDR1 and CDR2 are MGHDK and SYGVNS. The chain's CDR3 is CASSESSSEAFF. In DNA form, the CDR3 reads TGTGCCAGCAGTGAGTCCTCTTCTGAAGCTTTCTTT.

The sample holds one count of this clone. This chain connects TRBV10-2 to TRBJ2-6; TRBD1 matches at 7 bases. V was pared by 5 bases and J by 4 bases, with 17 bases of the junction left unmatched. This CDR3 contains 19 residues. Germline V gene sequence: CDR1 WSHSY, CDR2 SAAADI. For the CDR3, the DNA is TGCGCCAGCAGTTCCCCACGGGACAGATCTCCCCCGGGGGCCAACGTCCTGACTTTC. Protein: CASSSPRDRSPPGANVLTF.

This clone was counted once. The V gene is TRBV2, the J gene TRBJ2-2; 9 bases align to TRBD2. The CDR3 extends over 16 amino acids. The germline V gene encodes CDR1 SNHLY and CDR2 FYNNEI. The J segment lost 8 bases and the V segment lost 1 base, leaving 8 bases of the junction unmatched. For the CDR3, the DNA is TGTGCCAGCAGTGAAGTACGCGGGGGGGCTGGTGGGGAGCTGTTTTTT. As protein: CASSEVRGGAGGELFF.

This chain joins TRBV7-7 and TRBJ2-7; the match to TRBD1 covers 10 bases. Germline V lookup: CDR1 SSHAT, CDR2 FNYEAQ (reference sequence). V dropped 5 bases and J dropped 5; count of bases not matched to a gene: 6. This CDR3 region has 14 residues. The CDR3 region has the DNA TGTGCCAGCAGCAAAGGACAGGGGGTTAACGAGCAGTACTTC. Translating it yields CASSKGQGVNEQYF.

The J gene is TRBJ2-7, the V gene TRBV21-1; TRBD1 was called by the table and not checked on the DNA. TRBV21-1 is annotated as a pseudogene. CDR3 length equals 21 residues. The CDR3 DNA follows: TGTGCCAGCAGCAAATACTCAGGGACAGGGCGCCTACCCTTCCCGACCTACGAGCAGTACTTC. Encoded protein: CASSKYSGTGRLPFPTYEQYF.

This CDR3 is CASSHDRGRGPQHF. The CDR3 nucleotides are TGTGCCAGCAGCCATGACAGGGGGCGTGGGCCCCAGCATTTT. The chain has TRBV6-6 and TRBJ1-5, with TRBD1 matching over 10 bases. Trimming cost V 6 bases and J 9 bases; bases outside gene matches: 8. CDR1 and CDR2 (germline): MNHNY, SVGAGI (reference sequence). The CDR3 spans 14 residues.

V usage is TRBV19 and J usage is TRBJ2-4, with 7 bases that match TRBD1. This CDR3 has 15 residues. Trimming took 5 bases from V and 2 from J; bases not matched to a gene: 6. Germline loops: CDR1 LNHDA, CDR2 SQIVND (reference sequence). The CDR3 nucleotides are TGTGCCAGTAGTTCGCCAGGGGGTACCAAAAACATTCAGTACTTC. Amino acid sequence: CASSSPGGTKNIQYF. Variable domain in full (rest from reference TRBV19 and TRBJ2-4): DGGITQSPKYLFRKEGQNVTLSCEQNLNHDAMYWYRQDPGQGLRLIYYSQIVNDFQKGDIAEGYSVSREKKESFPLTVTSAQKNPTAFYLCASSSPGGTKNIQYFGAGTRLSVL.

The CDR3 nucleotides read TGCGCCAGCAGCTTCAGTAGTAGGGACAGGGACTATGGCTACACCTTC. Translated, it gives CASSFSSRDRDYGYTF. This chain links TRBV5-1 with TRBJ1-2, with 9 nucleotides matching TRBD1. Germline lookup yields CDR1 SGHRS and CDR2 YFSETQ. CDR3 length: 16 amino acids. After removal of 2 bases from V and 3 bases from J, the junction contained 8 bases not matched to a gene.

Regarding this clone: This CDR3 is also generated by other DNA sequences in the sample. CDR3 residues: CASSQRTGNTIYF. The CDR3 DNA reads as TGTGCCAGCAGCCAGCGGACAGGAAACACCATATATTTT. The chain links TRBV3-1 (or the pseudogene TRBV3-2) to TRBJ1-3; TRBD1 is a possible D gene (5 bases). Germline CDR1 is LGHDT and CDR2 is YNNKEL (reference sequence). The ends were cut back, 3 bases at V and 4 bases at J, with 7 bases in the middle. CDR3 length: 13 amino acids.

This chain joins TRBV6-1 and TRBJ1-4; 7 bases map to TRBD1. Germline V gives CDR1 MNHNS, CDR2 SASEGT. The V gene end was trimmed by 4 bases and the J gene end by 0 bases; junction bases not matched to a gene: 5. The CDR3 has 16 residues. In nucleotides, the CDR3 is TGTGCCAGCAGTGTCGGACAGGTTGCAACTAATGAAAAACTGTTTTTT. Encoded protein: CASSVGQVATNEKLFF.